The clone carrying this TCR beta chain was recorded a few times. As yet, its antigen is unknown. Other DNA sequences within the sample encode an identical CDR3. The sample originates from a study of identifying expanded T cells in peripheral blood. Study conclusions and caveats: About 1.2 clones differed between technical replicates, versus about 15 and 19 over time.

During the collection period, no donor immune events like infections were recorded. Clones were read by immunoSEQ multiplex PCR, and TCRdb kept only the in-frame ones, dropping some. Of approximately 110,000 clones listed, less than 90% are singletons. V lost 4 bases to trimming and J lost 10 bases; unmatched junction nucleotides: 5. This CDR3 has 14 amino acids. CDR1 is SEHNR, CDR2 FQNEAQ, per germline (reference sequence). The TCR originated in a person between 18 and 75 years old in good health. This chain links TRBV7-9 with TRBJ1-6, with TRBD1 matching over 9 bases. The sample taken for sequencing was blood. CDR3 sequence: CASSSTGGNSPLHF. CDR3 nucleotides: TGTGCCAGCAGCTCGACAGGGGGAAACTCACCCCTCCACTTT.